This T cell receptor beta chain was observed in a study of T-cell reconstitution after alpha-beta-depleted transplantation in children (dated by TCRdb to about 2016). Broadly, across the study: Using TCR repertoire profiling, the study followed T-cell immune reconstitution in a quantitative way in children after TCRalphabeta/CD19-depleted allogeneic hematopoietic cell transplantation. What the work shows at the level of the full study, not this receptor alone: About two months after transplant, the apparently early recovery of alphabetaT-cell counts reportedly depended on just several hundred clones that had expanded rapidly and came from non-depleted graft cells. The high TCRbeta diversity at day 60 in some patients was ascribed to recipient T cells and intrathymic progenitors that had survived conditioning. Over subsequent months, a decline in hyperexpanded clone frequencies was noted, and after one year, T-cell counts and TCRbeta diversity were mostly ascribed to newly produced T cells.

With respect to this clonotype: Its antigen remains unidentified. No base quality values were provided; no much bigger clone lies one nucleotide off.

Explained via the paper, the treatment or condition label denotes: allogeneic hematopoietic cell transplantation with graft depleted of TCRalphabeta T cells and CD19 B cells. The transplant recipients were children given TCRalphabeta/CD19-depleted allogeneic hematopoietic cell grafts. From the cysteine up to the phenylalanine, the CDR3 has a length of 15 residues. The only DNA kept is the CDR3, 45 bases in frame from the first base. V and J lose 3 bases and 4 bases, and a span of 14 bases separates them. The library was generated by PCR. The sequencer was an Illumina HiSeq 2500. TCR library preparation used molecular barcoding, with unique molecular identifiers applied to normalize quantification of the TCRbeta repertoire. The public reads were reanalyzed by TCRdb: fastp trimming at Q25, MiXCR alignment, in-frame beta chains only. Each entry merges the rows of one CDR3 protein and shows their most common DNA and genes. Counted in this sample were 300,000 to 400,000 distinct CDR3 sequences; about a sixth of them appeared once. The ten largest make up about 41% of the sample.

The specimen was PBMCs, mostly from graft donor cells, collected 360 days after TCRalphabeta/CD19-depleted stem cell transplant. This clonotype was obtained from a male patient aged 2 to 10 who had a stem cell transplant for acute lymphoblastic leukemia, so the T cells may come from the graft donor. The receptor chain draws on TRBV12-3 or TRBV12-4 and TRBJ2-3; the D region may be TRBD1 or TRBD2, each matching 5 bases equally. The CDR3 region: CASSFGATIADTQYF. The bases read TGTGCCAGCAGTTTCGGGGCAACTATCGCAGATACGCAGTATTTT.